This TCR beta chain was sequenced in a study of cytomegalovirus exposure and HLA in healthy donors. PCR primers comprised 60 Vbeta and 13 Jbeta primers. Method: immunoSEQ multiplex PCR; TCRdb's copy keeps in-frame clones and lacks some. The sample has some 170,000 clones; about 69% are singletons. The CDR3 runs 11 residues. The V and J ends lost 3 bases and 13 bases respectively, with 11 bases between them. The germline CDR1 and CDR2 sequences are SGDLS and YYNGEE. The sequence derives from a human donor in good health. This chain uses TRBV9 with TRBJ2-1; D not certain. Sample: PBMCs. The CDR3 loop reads CASSATAIQFF. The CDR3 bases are TGTGCCAGCAGCGCGACTGCGATTCAGTTCTTC.